What follows describes a single TCR beta chain. These data are taken from a study of blood T cell repertoires in COVID-19. Study in general: Collection of acute and convalescent COVID-19 samples took place in the United States, Italy and Spain. T cells, B-cell-depleted T cells, or PBMCs provided the cDNA or gDNA that served as material.

In the original processing: Estimation of nucleated cell counts relied on the amplification of reference gene primers. The assay was immunoSEQ multiplex PCR, and TCRdb's table has in-frame clones only and misses some. The V and J calls and clone size were taken over from that table, and D and trimming were inferred from the DNA. The table has about 76,000 clones, roughly nine tenths seen once. In germline, CDR1 is MNHEY, CDR2 SVGEGT. Trimming took off 3 bases at V and 7 bases at J, with 33 bases between the two ends. This CDR3 comprises 20 residues. Sequencing used peripheral blood. The sequence was obtained from a human donor in a cohort sampled during active COVID-19. The V call is TRBV6-2 or TRBV6-3, the J call TRBJ2-5; D might be TRBD1 (7 bases). The CDR3 spells CASSYRGGVRTGSRDWTQYF. The DNA for the CDR3 is TGTGCCAGCAGTTATAGAGGAGGGGTTCGGACAGGCTCAAGAGACTGGACCCAGTACTTC.